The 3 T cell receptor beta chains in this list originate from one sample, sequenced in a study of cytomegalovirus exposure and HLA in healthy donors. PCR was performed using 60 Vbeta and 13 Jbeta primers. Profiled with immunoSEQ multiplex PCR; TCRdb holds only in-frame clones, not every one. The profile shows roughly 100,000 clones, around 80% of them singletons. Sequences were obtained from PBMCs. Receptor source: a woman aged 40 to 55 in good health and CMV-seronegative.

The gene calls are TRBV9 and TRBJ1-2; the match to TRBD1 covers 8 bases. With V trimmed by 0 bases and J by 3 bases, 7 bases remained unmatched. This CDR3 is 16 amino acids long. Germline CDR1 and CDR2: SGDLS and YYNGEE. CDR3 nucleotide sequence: TGTGCCAGCAGCGTAGCTGGGGCAGGGGGCTACTATGGCTACACCTTC. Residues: CASSVAGAGGYYGYTF.

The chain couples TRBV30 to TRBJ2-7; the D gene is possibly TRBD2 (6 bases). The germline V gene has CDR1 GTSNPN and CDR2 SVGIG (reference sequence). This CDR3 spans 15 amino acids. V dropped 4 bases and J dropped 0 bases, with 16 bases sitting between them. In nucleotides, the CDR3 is TGTGCCTGGACTCCGGGGACTTACAGCTCCTACGAGCAGTACTTC. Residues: CAWTPGTYSSYEQYF.

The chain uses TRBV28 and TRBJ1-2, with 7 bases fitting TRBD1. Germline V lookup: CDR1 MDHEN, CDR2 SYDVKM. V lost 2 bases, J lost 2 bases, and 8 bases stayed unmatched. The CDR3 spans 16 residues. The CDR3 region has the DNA TGTGCCAGCAGTTTAGTAGGGGGCAGGTCCAACTATGGCTACACCTTC. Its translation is CASSLVGGRSNYGYTF.